This is a list of T cell receptor beta chains from one sample in a study of control samples from healthy donors and cancer patients. Repertoires were generated with immunoSEQ multiplex PCR, while TCRdb's copy carries only in-frame clones and drops some. Here the sample spans around 200,000 clones, over 90% being singletons. Sample: blood. Every receptor here comes from a man aged 45 to 65 in good health. Each CDR3 is given with its conserved first and last residue. Fields, in order: D gene, clone size, J gene, V gene, CDR3 protein, CDR3 DNA. The D gene is left open where the match is weak. Rows give clone size only sometimes, using once, few, many, or a class for an expanded clone.

.	.	TRBJ2-1	TRBV9	CASSVAFFSSYNEQFF	TGTGCCAGCAGCGTAGCATTCTTTAGCTCCTACAATGAGCAGTTCTTC
.	.	TRBJ1-5	TRBV7-8	CASSPGGGRLLPGPQHF	TGTGCCAGCAGCCCAGGTGGGGGACGGCTCCTCCCAGGGCCCCAGCATTTT
TRBD1	.	TRBJ1-2	TRBV28	CASHAPSGTGVYYGYTF	TGTGCCAGCCACGCCCCCTCCGGGACAGGGGTTTACTATGGCTACACCTTC
.	.	TRBJ2-7	TRBV5-1	CASSPQAFSSYEQYF	TGCGCCAGCAGCCCACAGGCCTTCAGCTCCTACGAGCAGTACTTC
TRBD1	.	TRBJ2-1	TRBV7-2	CASSSDRGSYNEQFF	TGTGCCAGCAGCTCCGACAGGGGCTCCTACAATGAGCAGTTCTTC
.	.	TRBJ2-1	TRBV5-1	CASSLGGGAIYNEQFF	TGCGCCAGCAGCTTAGGCGGAGGGGCCATCTACAATGAGCAGTTCTTC
TRBD1	.	TRBJ1-3	TRBV2	CASIPTGGEYTIYF	TGTGCCAGCATTCCGACAGGGGGCGAATACACCATATATTTT
TRBD1	.	TRBJ2-2	TRBV18	CASSRQGALNTGELFF	TGTGCCAGCTCACGACAGGGCGCTCTGAACACCGGGGAGCTGTTTTTT
.	.	TRBJ1-2	TRBV6-5	CASSYSVTADGYTF	TGTGCCAGCAGTTACTCCGTGACAGCCGATGGCTACACCTTC
.	once	TRBJ2-3	TRBV3-1/TRBV3-2	CASSHPPGSTDTQYF	TGTGCCAGCAGCCACCCCCCGGGGAGCACAGATACGCAGTATTTT
.	.	TRBJ1-5	TRBV6-6	CASSYDSYQPQHF	TGTGCCAGCAGTTACGACAGTTATCAGCCCCAGCATTTT
.	.	TRBJ2-3	TRBV4-1	CASSPLENTDTQYF	TGCGCCAGCAGCCCTCTAGAGAACACAGATACGCAGTATTTT
TRBD1	.	TRBJ1-1	TRBV11-3	CASSRRGQAEAFF	TGTGCCAGCAGCAGACGGGGACAGGCTGAAGCTTTCTTT
TRBD1	few	TRBJ1-6	TRBV7-9	CASSLDSGQRNSPLHF	TGTGCCAGCAGCTTAGACTCGGGACAGCGTAATTCACCCCTCCACTTT
.	.	TRBJ1-5	TRBV28	CASTGRRYSNQPQHF	TGTGCCAGCACCGGACGGAGATATAGCAATCAGCCCCAGCATTTT
.	once	TRBJ1-1	TRBV6-5	CASSYGPGSTEAFF	TGTGCCAGCAGTTACGGGCCAGGAAGCACTGAAGCTTTCTTT
.	.	TRBJ1-2	TRBV27	CASSTNQGGHYGYTF	TGTGCCAGCAGCACAAATCAAGGAGGACACTATGGCTACACCTTC
.	few	TRBJ1-1	TRBV4-2	CASRSAKENTEAFF	TGTGCCAGCAGGTCGGCAAAGGAAAACACTGAAGCTTTCTTT